The 21 T cell receptor beta chains below were found in one sample sequenced in a study of neoadjuvant anti-PD-1 for oral cavity cancer. Clones were read by immunoSEQ multiplex PCR, and TCRdb kept only the in-frame ones, dropping some. The sample yields over 10,000 clones, 67% seen once. As to time point: after neoadjuvant nivolumab, at surgical resection. Here the sequenced sample was PBMCs, taken after nivolumab (anti-PD-1) treatment. The receptors here all came from a person aged 35 to 85 with oral cavity squamous cell carcinoma.

The chain combines TRBV7-8 with TRBJ2-3, with 7 bases lining up with TRBD2. CDR3 size: 15 residues. Unmatched junction bases numbered 5, after V lost 3 bases and J lost 2 bases. Germline CDR1 is SGHVS and CDR2 is FQNEAQ. This CDR3 reads CASSFISGNTDTQYF. CDR3 in DNA: TGTGCCAGCAGCTTCATCAGCGGGAACACAGATACGCAGTATTTT.

This clone was picked up a small number of times. This chain joins TRBV11-2 and TRBJ1-2; no definite D call. The germline CDR1 and CDR2 sequences are SGHAT and FQNNGV. The germline V and J ends were trimmed by 1 base and 7 bases, with 13 bases remaining between them. The CDR3 has 14 amino acids. DNA of the CDR3: TGTGCCAGCAGCTTAGGGCCGGGGAATTTTGGCTACACCTTC. Protein sequence: CASSLGPGNFGYTF.

This chain connects TRBV19 to TRBJ2-7; tentatively, D is TRBD2 (5 bases). Germline V gives CDR1 LNHDA, CDR2 SQIVND (reference sequence). V gave up 4 bases and J gave up 5 bases, with 15 bases separating them. The CDR3 sequence is 14 residues long. The DNA of the CDR3 is TGTGCCAGTAGTAGAGGACTGGTCCCCCACGAGCAGTACTTC. Protein sequence: CASSRGLVPHEQYF.

The chain links TRBV6-1 to TRBJ1-4; a possible D gene is TRBD1 (5 bases). The V and J ends lost 3 bases and 4 bases respectively, with 9 bases between them. Looked up from germline, CDR1 is MNHNS and CDR2 is SASEGT. The CDR3 length is 14 residues. This chain's CDR3 is CASSDAGRNEKLFF. CDR3 DNA: TGTGCCAGCAGTGACGCAGGGCGTAATGAAAAACTGTTTTTT.

This clone was detected a few times. This chain connects TRBV19 to TRBJ1-5; D is unclear. The CDR3 is 12 residues long. Trimming pared 2 bases from V and 15 bases from J, leaving 14 bases between. From germline, CDR1 is LNHDA and CDR2 SQIVND (reference sequence). CDR3 region: CASSISPAGWHF. The CDR3 DNA sequence: TGTGCCAGTAGTATATCCCCGGCTGGTTGGCATTTT. The whole variable domain, filled in from reference TRBV19 and TRBJ1-5, reads DGGITQSPKYLFRKEGQNVTLSCEQNLNHDAMYWYRQDPGQGLRLIYYSQIVNDFQKGDIAEGYSVSREKKESFPLTVTSAQKNPTAFYLCASSISPAGWHFGDGTRLSIL.

V is TRBV11-3 and J is TRBJ2-7, with TRBD2 identical over 7 bases. Germline trimming cut 1 base from V and 4 bases from J; bases unmatched to any gene: 1. CDR1 SGHNT and CDR2 YENEEA come from the germline V gene. This CDR3 spans 13 amino acids. In DNA, the CDR3 is TGTGCCAGCAGCTTAGGGGAGGGGTACGAGCAGTACTTC. This gives the protein CASSLGEGYEQYF.

The chain combines TRBV30 with TRBJ2-2; possibly TRBD1 for D (5 bases). The CDR3 is made up of 17 amino acids. Germline V CDR1 and CDR2: GTSNPN, SVGIG (reference sequence). Trimming removed 4 bases from V and 1 base from J, with 19 bases in between. The CDR3 spells CAWKPTLFDRNTGELFF. The CDR3 nucleotides are TGTGCCTGGAAACCCACCCTCTTTGACAGGAACACCGGGGAGCTGTTTTTT.

CDR3 bases: TGTGCCAGCAGTGGCGGAACAGGGGGTAATGAAAAACTGTTTTTT. Translating it yields CASSGGTGGNEKLFF. The chain is built from TRBV6-1 and TRBJ1-4; 8 nucleotides align to TRBD1. The CDR3 is 15 amino acids. Germline assignment: CDR1 MNHNS and CDR2 SASEGT. J gave up 4 bases and V 4 bases, and 5 bases lay outside the gene matches.

The chain combines TRBV13 with TRBJ2-7, with D tentatively TRBD2 (5 bases). The germline V gene encodes CDR1 PRHDT and CDR2 FYEKMQ (reference sequence). With 5 bases removed from V and 2 bases from J, the gap between germline ends came to 19 bases. The CDR3 has 16 amino acids. The chain's CDR3 is CASSPQWGARPYEQYF. The DNA for the CDR3 is TGTGCCAGCAGCCCACAATGGGGAGCGAGGCCCTACGAGCAGTACTTC.

The chain links TRBV7-2 to TRBJ2-7; 9 bases map to TRBD1. Trimming at V came to 6 bases and at J to 7 bases, leaving 7 bases not matched to a gene. CDR3 length: 13 residues. CDR1 and CDR2 (germline): SGHTA, FQGNSA. CDR3 amino acids: CASSQQGAPEQYF. The CDR3 DNA follows: TGTGCCAGCAGTCAACAGGGGGCGCCTGAGCAGTACTTC.

This clone was detected once. The chain has TRBV19 and TRBJ2-7; 10 bases are a match to TRBD1. This CDR3 is built from 15 residues. The germline V gene has CDR1 LNHDA and CDR2 SQIVND (reference sequence). V shed 5 bases, J shed 2 bases, and the junction held 6 bases outside the gene matches. The CDR3 loop is CASSATGGAPYEQYF. The CDR3 DNA reads as TGTGCCAGTAGTGCGACAGGGGGCGCCCCCTACGAGCAGTACTTC.

V and J are TRBV30 and TRBJ2-7; D is undetermined. Germline V gene lookup returns CDR1 GTSNPN and CDR2 SVGIG (reference sequence). This CDR3 is 14 amino acids long. The V end was cut by 3 bases, the J end by 7 bases, with 19 bases between. The CDR3 DNA follows: TGTGCCTGGAGGAGTACGCCAACAAGCCGGGAGCAGTACTTC. This gives the protein CAWRSTPTSREQYF.

This chain joins TRBV7-3 and TRBJ2-3, with TRBD1 as a possible D gene (5 bases). The V end was cut by 3 bases, the J end by 0 bases, with 10 bases between. Germline CDR1 reads SGHTA; CDR2 reads FQGTGA. The CDR3 runs to 15 residues. The CDR3 region has the DNA TGTGCCAGCAGCTTCACAGGAGCTAGCACAGATACGCAGTATTTT. Protein: CASSFTGASTDTQYF.

The rearrangement uses TRBV14 and TRBJ2-3; D remains unclear. V was trimmed by 0 bases and J by 2 bases, leaving 9 bases between them. The CDR3 totals 15 residues. CDR1 is SGHDN and CDR2 is FVKESK in the germline V gene. CDR3 region: CASSQDLGDTDTQYF. In DNA, the CDR3 is TGTGCCAGCAGCCAAGATCTTGGGGACACAGATACGCAGTATTTT.

This clone was seen only a few times. The V gene is TRBV7-9, the J gene TRBJ1-3; D remains ambiguous. The CDR3 runs 13 residues. Trimming stripped 7 bases from V and 4 bases from J, with 11 bases between. Germline lookup yields CDR1 SEHNR and CDR2 FQNEAQ (reference sequence). The CDR3 protein is CASNSGNGNTIYF. In DNA, the CDR3 is TGTGCCAGCAATTCTGGGAACGGAAACACCATATATTTT. The variable domain in full, completed from reference TRBV7-9 and TRBJ1-3, reads DTGVSQNPRHKITKRGQNVTFRCDPISEHNRLYWYRQTLGQGPEFLTYFQNEAQLEKSRLLSDRFSAERPKGSFSTLEIQRTEQGDSAMYLCASNSGNGNTIYFGEGSWLTVV.

J is TRBJ2-1 and V is TRBV19; a weak D match, TRBD1 (6 bases). Germline V gene sequence: CDR1 LNHDA, CDR2 SQIVND (reference sequence). The CDR3 is 16 amino acids. V lost 2 bases, J lost 6 bases, and 17 bases lay in between. As DNA, the CDR3 is TGTGCCAGTAGTATAATGGCAGGGGACCAACTCAATGAGCAGTTCTTC. This codes for CASSIMAGDQLNEQFF.

A note on this clone: Germline is not matched at one junction end, which may reflect a read error. The V and J genes are TRBV19 and TRBJ1-5; D might be TRBD1 (5 bases). Germline V gene data show CDR1 as LNHDA and CDR2 as SQIVND (reference sequence). The CDR3 has 14 residues. Here the CDR3 reads CASSLDSPNQPQHF. The DNA of the CDR3 is TGTGCCAGTAGTCTAGACAGCCCCAATCAGCCCCAGCATTTT. Drawing the rest from reference TRBV19 and TRBJ1-5, the complete variable domain is DGGITQSPKYLFRKEGQNVTLSCEQNLNHDAMYWYRQDPGQGLRLIYYSQIVNDFQKGDIAEGYSVSREKKESFPLTVTSAQKNPTAFYLCASSLDSPNQPQHFGDGTRLSIL.

The chain recombines TRBV7-8 with TRBJ2-7, with D uncertain. The CDR3 sequence is 14 residues long. CDR1 and CDR2 from the germline V gene are SGHVS and FQNEAQ. V was pared by 3 bases and J by 3 bases, with 12 bases between. Here the CDR3 DNA reads TGTGCCAGCAGCTTCAACGGGTCCCACTACGAGCAGTACTTC. This gives the protein CASSFNGSHYEQYF. The full variable domain, in which reference TRBV7-8 and TRBJ2-7 provide the parts outside the CDR3, is GAGVSQSPRYKVAKRGQDVALRCDPISGHVSLFWYQQALGQGPEFLTYFQNEAQLDKSGLPSDRFFAERPEGSVSTLKIQRTQQEDSAVYLCASSFNGSHYEQYFGPGTRLTVT.

This chain links TRBV11-2 with TRBJ1-2, with a weak D call TRBD1 (5 bases). CDR3 length: 14 residues. The germline CDR1 and CDR2 sequences are SGHAT and FQNNGV. Trimming pared 5 bases from V and 5 bases from J, leaving 15 bases between. CDR3 region: CASSVNRDLYGYTF. The CDR3 bases are TGTGCCAGCAGCGTAAACCGGGACCTATATGGCTACACCTTC.

The gene calls are TRBV9 and TRBJ2-7, with 10 bases aligning to TRBD1. The V gene's germline CDR1 is SGDLS and CDR2 YYNGEE. J lost 4 bases, V lost 4 bases, and 8 bases had no gene match. This CDR3 contains 15 residues. CDR3 coding DNA: TGTGCCAGCAGCATCTCCCCGGGACAGGGGTACGAGCAGTACTTC. Amino acids: CASSISPGQGYEQYF. The complete variable domain, with remaining parts taken from reference TRBV9 and TRBJ2-7, reads DSGVTQTPKHLITATGQRVTLRCSPRSGDLSVYWYQQSLDQGLQFLIQYYNGEERAKGNILERFSAQQFPDLHSELNLSSLELGDSALYFCASSISPGQGYEQYFGPGTRLTVT.

This chain uses TRBV19 with TRBJ2-1; 7 positions match TRBD1. Germline values: CDR1 LNHDA, CDR2 SQIVND (reference sequence). The trim removed 0 bases at V and 5 bases at J, leaving 4 bases unmatched. The CDR3 totals 15 residues. The CDR3 region has the DNA TGTGCCAGTAGTATAGATGGGACAGATAACAATGAGCAGTTCTTC. This gives the protein CASSIDGTDNNEQFF.